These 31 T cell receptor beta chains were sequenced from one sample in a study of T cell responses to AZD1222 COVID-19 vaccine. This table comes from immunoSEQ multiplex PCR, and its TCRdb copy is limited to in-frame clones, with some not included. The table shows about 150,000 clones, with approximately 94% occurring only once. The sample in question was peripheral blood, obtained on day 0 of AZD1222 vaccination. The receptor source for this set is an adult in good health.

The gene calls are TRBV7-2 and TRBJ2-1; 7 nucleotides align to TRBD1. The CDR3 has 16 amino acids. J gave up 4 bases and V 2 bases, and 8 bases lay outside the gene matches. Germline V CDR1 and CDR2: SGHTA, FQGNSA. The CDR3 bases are TGTGCCAGCAGCTTACGGGCGGCAGGGGGTTACAATGAGCAGTTCTTC. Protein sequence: CASSLRAAGGYNEQFF.

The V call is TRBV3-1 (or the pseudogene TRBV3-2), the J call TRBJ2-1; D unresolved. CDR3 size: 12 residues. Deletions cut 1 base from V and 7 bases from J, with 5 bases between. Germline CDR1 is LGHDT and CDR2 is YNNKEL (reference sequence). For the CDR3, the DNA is TGTGCCAGCAGCCAAGTTGGTAATGAGCAGTTCTTC. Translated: CASSQVGNEQFF.

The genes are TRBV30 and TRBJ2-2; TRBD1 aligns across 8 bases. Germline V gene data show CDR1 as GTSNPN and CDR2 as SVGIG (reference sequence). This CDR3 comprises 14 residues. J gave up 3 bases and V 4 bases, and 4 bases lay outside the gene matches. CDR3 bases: TGTGCCTGGAACGGGGACAGGTACACCGGGGAGCTGTTTTTT. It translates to CAWNGDRYTGELFF.

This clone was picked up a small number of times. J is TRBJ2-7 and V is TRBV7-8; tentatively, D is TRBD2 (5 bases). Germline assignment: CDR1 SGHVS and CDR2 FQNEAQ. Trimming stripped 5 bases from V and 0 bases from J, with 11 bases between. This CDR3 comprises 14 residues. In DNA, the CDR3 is TGTGCCAGCAGCAAAATGCTAGCCTCCTACGAGCAGTACTTC. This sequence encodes CASSKMLASYEQYF.

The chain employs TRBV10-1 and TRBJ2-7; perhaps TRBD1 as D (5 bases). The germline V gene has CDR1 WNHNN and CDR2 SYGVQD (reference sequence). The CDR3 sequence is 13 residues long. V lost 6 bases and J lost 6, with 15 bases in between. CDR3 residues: CASSGLVDSEQYF. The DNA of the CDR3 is TGCGCCAGCAGCGGGCTAGTTGACAGCGAGCAGTACTTC.

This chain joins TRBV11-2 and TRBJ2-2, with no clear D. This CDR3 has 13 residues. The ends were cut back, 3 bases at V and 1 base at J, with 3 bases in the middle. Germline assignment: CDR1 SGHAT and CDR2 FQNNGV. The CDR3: CASSFVNTGELFF. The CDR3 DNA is TGTGCCAGCAGCTTTGTGAACACCGGGGAGCTGTTTTTT.

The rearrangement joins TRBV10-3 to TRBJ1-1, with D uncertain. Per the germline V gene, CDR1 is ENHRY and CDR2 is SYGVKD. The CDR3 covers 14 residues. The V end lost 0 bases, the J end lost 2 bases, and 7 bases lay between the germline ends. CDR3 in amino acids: CAISESGSNTEAFF. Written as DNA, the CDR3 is TGTGCCATCAGTGAGTCGGGCAGTAACACTGAAGCTTTCTTT.

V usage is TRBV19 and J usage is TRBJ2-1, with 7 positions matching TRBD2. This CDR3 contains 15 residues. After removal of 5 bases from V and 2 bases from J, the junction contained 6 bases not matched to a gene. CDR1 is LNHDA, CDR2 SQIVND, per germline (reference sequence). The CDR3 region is CASSWAGETYNEQFF. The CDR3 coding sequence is TGTGCCAGTAGTTGGGCGGGAGAAACCTACAATGAGCAGTTCTTC.

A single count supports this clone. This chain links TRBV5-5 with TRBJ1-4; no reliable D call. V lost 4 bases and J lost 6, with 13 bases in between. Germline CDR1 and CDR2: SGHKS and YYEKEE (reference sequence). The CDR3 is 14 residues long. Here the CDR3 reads CASSDGPGDEKLFF. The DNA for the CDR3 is TGTGCCAGCAGCGACGGGCCAGGAGATGAAAAACTGTTTTTT.

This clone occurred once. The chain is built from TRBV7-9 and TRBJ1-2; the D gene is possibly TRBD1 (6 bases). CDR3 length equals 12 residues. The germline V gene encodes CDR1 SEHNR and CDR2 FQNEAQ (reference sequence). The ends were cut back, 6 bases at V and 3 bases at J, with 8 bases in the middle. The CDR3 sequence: CASREGDYGYTF. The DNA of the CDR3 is TGTGCCAGCAGAGAGGGGGACTATGGCTACACCTTC.

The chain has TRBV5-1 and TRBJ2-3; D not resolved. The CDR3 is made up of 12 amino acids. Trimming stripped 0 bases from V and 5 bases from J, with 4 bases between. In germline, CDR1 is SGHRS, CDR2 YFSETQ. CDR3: CASSLGEDTQYF. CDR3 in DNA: TGCGCCAGCAGCTTGGGGGAAGATACGCAGTATTTT.

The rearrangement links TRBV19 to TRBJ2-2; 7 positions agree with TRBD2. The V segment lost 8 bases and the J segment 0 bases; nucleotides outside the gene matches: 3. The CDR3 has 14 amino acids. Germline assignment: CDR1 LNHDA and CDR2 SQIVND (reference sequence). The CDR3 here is CASVAGSNTGELFF. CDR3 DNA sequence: TGTGCCAGTGTAGCGGGTTCGAACACCGGGGAGCTGTTTTTT.

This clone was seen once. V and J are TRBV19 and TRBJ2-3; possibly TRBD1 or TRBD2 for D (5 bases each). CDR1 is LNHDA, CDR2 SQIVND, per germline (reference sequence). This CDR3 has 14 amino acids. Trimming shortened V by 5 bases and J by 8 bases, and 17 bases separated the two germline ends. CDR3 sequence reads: CASSGGGGLVTQYF. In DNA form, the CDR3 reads TGTGCCAGTAGTGGTGGTGGGGGTTTAGTTACGCAGTATTTT. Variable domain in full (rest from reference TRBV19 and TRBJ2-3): DGGITQSPKYLFRKEGQNVTLSCEQNLNHDAMYWYRQDPGQGLRLIYYSQIVNDFQKGDIAEGYSVSREKKESFPLTVTSAQKNPTAFYLCASSGGGGLVTQYFGPGTRLTVL.

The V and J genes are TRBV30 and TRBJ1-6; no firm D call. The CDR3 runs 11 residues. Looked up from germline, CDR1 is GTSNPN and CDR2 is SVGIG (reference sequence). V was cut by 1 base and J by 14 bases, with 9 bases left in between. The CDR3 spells CAWSGVQSLHF. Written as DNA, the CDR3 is TGTGCCTGGAGTGGAGTACAATCCCTCCACTTT. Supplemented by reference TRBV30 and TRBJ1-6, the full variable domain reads SQTIHQWPATLVQPVGSPLSLECTVEGTSNPNLYWYRQAAGRGLQLLFYSVGIGQISSEVPQNLSASRPQDRQFILSSKKLLLSDSGFYLCAWSGVQSLHFGNGTRLTVT.

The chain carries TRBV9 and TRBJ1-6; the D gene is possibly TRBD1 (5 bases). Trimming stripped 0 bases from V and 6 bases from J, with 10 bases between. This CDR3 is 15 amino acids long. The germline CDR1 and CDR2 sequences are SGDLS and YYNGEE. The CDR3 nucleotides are TGTGCCAGCAGCGTAGCTGCGACAGCTAATTCACCCCTCCACTTT. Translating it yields CASSVAATANSPLHF.

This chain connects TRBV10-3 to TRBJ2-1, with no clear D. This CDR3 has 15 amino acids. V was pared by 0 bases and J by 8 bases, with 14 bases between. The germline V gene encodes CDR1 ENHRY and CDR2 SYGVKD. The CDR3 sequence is CAISESNTSYDEQFF. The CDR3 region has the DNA TGTGCCATCAGTGAGTCGAATACGAGTTACGATGAGCAGTTCTTC.

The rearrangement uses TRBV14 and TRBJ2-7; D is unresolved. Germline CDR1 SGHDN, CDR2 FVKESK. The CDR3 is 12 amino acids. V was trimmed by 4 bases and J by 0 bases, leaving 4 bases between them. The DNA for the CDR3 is TGTGCCAGCAGCCGAACCTCCTACGAGCAGTACTTC. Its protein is CASSRTSYEQYF.

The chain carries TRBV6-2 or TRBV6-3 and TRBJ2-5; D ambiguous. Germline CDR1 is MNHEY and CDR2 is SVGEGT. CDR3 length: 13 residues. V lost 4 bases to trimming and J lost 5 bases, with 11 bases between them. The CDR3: CASSSIDGETQYF. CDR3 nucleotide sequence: TGTGCCAGCAGTTCCATCGACGGTGAGACCCAGTACTTC.

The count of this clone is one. The CDR3 DNA reads as TGTGCCAGCAGTGAAGCTGGGGCAGGGGGGTCCTACGAGCAGTACTTC. Protein: CASSEAGAGGSYEQYF. The chain couples TRBV6-1 to TRBJ2-7; D is possibly TRBD1 (7 bases). The length of the CDR3 is 16 residues. Trimming took off 0 bases at V and 1 base at J, with 13 bases between the two ends. In germline, CDR1 is MNHNS, CDR2 SASEGT.

The DNA for the CDR3 is TGTGCCAGCAGTTACTCGAGAAGGGGTGACTATGGCTACACCTTC. This sequence encodes CASSYSRRGDYGYTF. V is TRBV6-5 and J is TRBJ1-2; a possible D gene is TRBD1 (5 bases). The CDR3 loop spans 15 amino acids. Germline values: CDR1 MNHEY, CDR2 SVGAGI. V was shortened by 0 bases and J by 3 bases, with 11 bases between the two germline ends.

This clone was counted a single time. CDR3 bases: TGTGCCAGCAGTTACTACAGGAAGACCGGGGAGCTGTTTTTT. Protein sequence: CASSYYRKTGELFF. The gene calls are TRBV6-5 and TRBJ2-2; possible D gene TRBD1, 5 bases. Trimming took 1 base from V and 5 from J, leaving 8 bases between them. This CDR3 has 14 residues. Germline V lookup: CDR1 MNHEY, CDR2 SVGAGI.

CDR3 in DNA: TGTGCCAGCAGTCGACTAGCCGGGGGTGAGCAGTACTTC. Translating gives CASSRLAGGEQYF. The V gene is TRBV12-3 or TRBV12-4, the J gene TRBJ2-7, with 7 nucleotides matching TRBD2. V was pared by 5 bases and J by 7 bases, with 8 bases of the junction left unmatched. The CDR3 is 13 residues long.

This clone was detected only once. CDR3 residues: CASSDPIAESEAFF. The DNA for the CDR3 is TGTGCCAGCAGCGACCCGATAGCGGAGTCTGAAGCTTTCTTT. The gene calls are TRBV6-6 and TRBJ1-1; unclear D gene. Germline lookup yields CDR1 MNHNY and CDR2 SVGAGI (reference sequence). The V end lost 6 bases, the J end lost 6 bases, and 17 bases lay between the germline ends. CDR3 length: 14 residues.

CDR3 nucleotides: TGCAGTGCTAGTAGTTGGACGGGGCGAGAAAAACTGTTTTTT. Translating gives CSASSWTGREKLFF. The V gene is TRBV20-1, the J gene TRBJ1-4, with D perhaps matching TRBD1 (5 bases). V was shortened by 3 bases and J by 8 bases, with 16 bases between the two germline ends. The CDR3 length is 14 residues. Germline lookup yields CDR1 DFQATT and CDR2 SNEGSKA (reference sequence).

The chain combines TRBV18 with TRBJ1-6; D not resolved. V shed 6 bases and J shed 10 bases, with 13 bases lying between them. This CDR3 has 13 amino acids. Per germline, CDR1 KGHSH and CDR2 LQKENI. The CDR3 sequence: CASSEGARSPLHF. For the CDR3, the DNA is TGTGCCAGCTCCGAGGGAGCCCGGTCACCCCTCCACTTT.

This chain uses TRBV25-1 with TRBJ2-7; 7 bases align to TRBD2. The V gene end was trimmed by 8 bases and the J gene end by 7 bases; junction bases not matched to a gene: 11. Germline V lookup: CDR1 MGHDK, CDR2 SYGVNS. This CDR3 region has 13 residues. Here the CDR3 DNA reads TGTGCCAGCGCAAGGGAGGGCCCTGGGGAGCAGTACTTC. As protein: CASAREGPGEQYF.

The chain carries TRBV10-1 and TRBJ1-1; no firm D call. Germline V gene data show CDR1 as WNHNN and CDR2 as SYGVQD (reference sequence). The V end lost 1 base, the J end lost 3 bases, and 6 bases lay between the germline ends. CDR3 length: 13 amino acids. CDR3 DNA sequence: TGCGCCAGCAGTGAGTTTGCTTACACTGAAGCTTTCTTT. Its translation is CASSEFAYTEAFF.

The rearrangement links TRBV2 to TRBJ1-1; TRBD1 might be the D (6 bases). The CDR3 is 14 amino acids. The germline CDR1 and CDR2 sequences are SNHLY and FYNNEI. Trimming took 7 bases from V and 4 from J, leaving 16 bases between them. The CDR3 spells CASNPEGGGTEAFF. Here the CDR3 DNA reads TGTGCCAGCAACCCGGAGGGGGGAGGCACTGAAGCTTTCTTT.

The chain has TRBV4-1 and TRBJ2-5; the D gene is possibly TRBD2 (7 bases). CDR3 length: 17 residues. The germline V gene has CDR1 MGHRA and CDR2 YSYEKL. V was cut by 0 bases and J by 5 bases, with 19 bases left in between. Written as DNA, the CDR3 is TGCGCCAGCAGCCAAGATACGACGCGGGGGCGCGGGGAGACCCAGTACTTC. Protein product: CASSQDTTRGRGETQYF.

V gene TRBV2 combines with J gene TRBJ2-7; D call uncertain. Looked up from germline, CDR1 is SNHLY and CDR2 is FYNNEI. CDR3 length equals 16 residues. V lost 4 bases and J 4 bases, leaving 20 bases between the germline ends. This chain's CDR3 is CASSVVGVLFSYEQYF. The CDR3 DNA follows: TGTGCCAGCAGTGTTGTTGGGGTCTTGTTTTCATACGAGCAGTACTTC.

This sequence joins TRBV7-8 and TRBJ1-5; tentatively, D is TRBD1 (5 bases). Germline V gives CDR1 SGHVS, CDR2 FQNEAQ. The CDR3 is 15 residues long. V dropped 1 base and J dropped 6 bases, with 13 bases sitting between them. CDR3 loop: CASSLVEGIGQPQHF. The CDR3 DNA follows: TGTGCCAGCAGCTTAGTGGAGGGGATCGGTCAGCCCCAGCATTTT.